This T cell receptor beta chain was recovered during a study of T-cell memory formation after mild COVID-19. This clonotype has a count of ten or more. The antigen is not known. CDR1 and CDR2 from the germline V gene are SQVTM and ANQGSEA. V lost 4 bases to trimming and J lost 3 bases, with 3 bases between them. The CDR3 extends over 10 amino acids. Constant-segment-primed 5'RACE gave TCR alpha and TCR beta cDNA libraries with sample barcodes and UMIs. TCRdb reanalysed the 5' RACE reads using MiXCR and keeps one entry per CDR3 protein. Seen here are 120,000 to 150,000 distinct CDR3 sequences, under 7% observed once, and the top ten hold about 2.1%. Study results and limitations: The authors did not confirm SARS-CoV-2 specificity of second-wave clones peaking day 37. Prior to infection, memory already included some responding clones, suggesting cross-reactive memory joined. CD8+ contracting clones occupied EMRA, while CD4+ ones occupied mainly CM and EM.

J is TRBJ1-1 and V is TRBV29-1; no clear D gene. The sequencing input was PBMCs or a T cell subset sorted from them (not recorded which). The TCR was taken from an adult woman who had mild COVID-19 (a few samples of this study predate the infection). Cell type and time point are not known. As DNA, the CDR3 is TGCAGCGTTGTTGACACTGAAGCTTTCTTT. It encodes CSVVDTEAFF.